The next 14 T cell receptor beta chains were all read from a single sample in a study of cytomegalovirus exposure and HLA in healthy donors. PCR employed 60 Vbeta and 13 Jbeta primers. Profiled with immunoSEQ multiplex PCR; TCRdb holds only in-frame clones, not every one. The repertoire consists of some 130,000 clones, with around 80% occurring once and the leading ten covering 4%. Sequenced: PBMCs. The receptors were gathered from a middle-aged woman in good health and CMV-seronegative.

As DNA, the CDR3 is TGTGCCAGCTTACCATCCCGGGGGGGCTATGGCTACACCTTC. Protein: CASLPSRGGYGYTF. V gene TRBV6-1 combines with J gene TRBJ1-2, with D possibly being TRBD1 (5 bases). Germline assignment: CDR1 MNHNS and CDR2 SASEGT. Deletions cut 8 bases from V and 4 bases from J, with 17 bases between. There are 14 residues in the CDR3.

This clone showed up just a few times. The rearrangement joins TRBV6-5 to TRBJ1-3; 7 bases are a match to TRBD1. The CDR3 extends over 14 amino acids. The V gene end was trimmed by 6 bases and the J gene end by 2 bases; junction bases not matched to a gene: 4. Per the germline V gene, CDR1 is MNHEY and CDR2 is SVGAGI. The CDR3 protein is CASSATGTGNTIYF. The CDR3 DNA follows: TGTGCCAGCAGCGCGACAGGGACTGGAAACACCATATATTTT.

The V and J genes are TRBV18 and TRBJ1-1, with D perhaps matching TRBD1 (6 bases). With 2 bases removed from V and 1 base from J, the gap between germline ends came to 11 bases. CDR1 KGHSH and CDR2 LQKENI come from the germline V gene. CDR3 length: 15 amino acids. The CDR3 reads CASSPFGQRNTEAFF. The DNA of the CDR3 is TGTGCCAGCTCACCATTCGGACAGAGGAACACTGAAGCTTTCTTT. The entire variable domain, with the rest obtained from reference TRBV18 and TRBJ1-1, is as follows: NAGVMQNPRHLVRRRGQEARLRCSPMKGHSHVYWYRQLPEEGLKFMVYLQKENIIDESGMPKERFSAEFPKEGPSILRIQQVVRGDSAAYFCASSPFGQRNTEAFFGQGTRLTVV.

The J gene is TRBJ2-7, the V gene TRBV2, with 8 nucleotides matching TRBD2. J gave up 1 base and V 2 bases, and 7 bases lay outside the gene matches. There are 16 residues in the CDR3. Per the germline V gene, CDR1 is SNHLY and CDR2 is FYNNEI. The DNA of the CDR3 is TGTGCCAGCAGTGAATCGGGACTAGAGGCGTCCTACGAGCAGTACTTC. Residues: CASSESGLEASYEQYF.

A remark on this clone: Since the CDR3 does not end with the conserved phenylalanine or tryptophan, this likely comes from a read error. The rearrangement joins TRBV5-1 to TRBJ1-2; TRBD1 matches at 9 bases. Germline CDR1 SGHRS, CDR2 YFSETQ. The CDR3 has 16 residues. The junction had 16 bases not matched to a gene; V was cut back by 5 bases and J by 8 bases. CDR3 DNA sequence: TGCGCCAGCAGACCCGGACAGGGGACCGGGCCTAGGGGCTACACCCTC. Its protein is CASRPGQGTGPRGYTL.

The chain recombines TRBV6-5 with TRBJ1-3; D uncertain. CDR3 length: 14 amino acids. Germline CDR1 MNHEY, CDR2 SVGAGI. V was shortened by 7 bases and J by 0 bases, with 10 bases between the two germline ends. The CDR3 is CASMTDYSGNTIYF. The CDR3 DNA is TGTGCCAGCATGACTGACTACTCTGGAAACACCATATATTTT.

In this sample, this clone turned up once. The V gene is TRBV6-5, the J gene TRBJ1-1; D remains unclear. This CDR3 is built from 11 residues. Germline V gene lookup returns CDR1 MNHEY and CDR2 SVGAGI. V lost 6 bases to trimming and J lost 4 bases, with 6 bases between them. This CDR3 is CASSRGTEAFF. The CDR3 DNA is TGTGCCAGCAGCCGGGGCACTGAAGCTTTCTTT.

The chain couples TRBV7-8 to TRBJ2-1, with a weak D call TRBD1 (5 bases). Germline-derived CDR1 and CDR2 are SGHVS and FQNEAQ. V lost 2 bases to trimming and J lost 6 bases, with 11 bases between them. This CDR3 is 14 amino acids long. The CDR3 sequence: CASSLRSRGNEQFF. As DNA, the CDR3 is TGTGCCAGCAGCTTACGGTCTAGGGGCAATGAGCAGTTCTTC.

The V gene is TRBV5-1, the J gene TRBJ2-7, with no clear D. CDR3 length: 16 residues. The germline gives CDR1 SGHRS, CDR2 YFSETQ. Trimming stripped 0 bases from V and 0 bases from J, with 13 bases between. CDR3 in amino acids: CASSLAGLPNSYEQYF. Here the CDR3 DNA reads TGCGCCAGCAGCTTGGCTGGGCTTCCAAACTCCTACGAGCAGTACTTC.

The V gene is TRBV5-5, the J gene TRBJ2-7, with TRBD1 as a possible D gene (5 bases). Germline V gene data show CDR1 as SGHKS and CDR2 as YYEKEE (reference sequence). Trimming stripped 4 bases from V and 3 bases from J, with 14 bases between. The CDR3 runs 14 residues. Written as DNA, the CDR3 is TGTGCCAGCAGCCTAGGGGCAGGGAACTACGAGCAGTACTTC. It codes for CASSLGAGNYEQYF.

V and J are TRBV13 and TRBJ2-7, with D perhaps TRBD1 (5 bases). Deletions cut 2 bases from V and 0 bases from J, with 14 bases between. CDR3 length: 16 amino acids. The germline V gene encodes CDR1 PRHDT and CDR2 FYEKMQ (reference sequence). CDR3 DNA sequence: TGTGCCAGCAGCTTAAGGGGCGGTCCTACCTCCTACGAGCAGTACTTC. It yields the protein CASSLRGGPTSYEQYF. The whole variable domain, filled in from reference TRBV13 and TRBJ2-7, reads AAGVIQSPRHLIKEKRETATLKCYPIPRHDTVYWYQQGPGQDPQFLISFYEKMQSDKGSIPDRFSAQQFSDYHSELNMSSLELGDSALYFCASSLRGGPTSYEQYFGPGTRLTVT.

The chain carries TRBV5-1 and TRBJ2-6, with D hard to call. V was shortened by 0 bases and J by 0 bases, with 7 bases between the two germline ends. Per the germline V gene, CDR1 is SGHRS and CDR2 is YFSETQ. This CDR3 contains 16 residues. CDR3 amino acids: CASSLDPSSGANVLTF. CDR3 in DNA: TGCGCCAGCAGCTTGGATCCGAGCTCTGGGGCCAACGTCCTGACTTTC.

The rearrangement links TRBV6-5 to TRBJ2-3; 8 positions agree with TRBD2. CDR1 and CDR2 from the germline V gene are MNHEY and SVGAGI. CDR3 length: 13 residues. The J segment lost 5 bases and the V segment lost 5 bases, leaving 3 bases of the junction unmatched. CDR3 in amino acids: CASSPGGVDTQYF. The CDR3 region has the DNA TGTGCCAGCAGTCCCGGGGGGGTAGATACGCAGTATTTT.

The chain has TRBV28 and TRBJ2-3; a possible D gene is TRBD2 (5 bases). Trimming pared 2 bases from V and 7 bases from J, leaving 13 bases between. CDR3 length: 14 residues. Germline V gives CDR1 MDHEN, CDR2 SYDVKM. DNA of the CDR3: TGTGCCAGCAGTTTACCAGGCCTCGGGAATACGCAGTATTTT. Translating gives CASSLPGLGNTQYF.